This section outlines one TCR beta chain sequence together with its context. This record belongs to a study of control samples from healthy donors and cancer patients. Only in-frame clones appear in the TCRdb table, and some are missing; sequencing was by immunoSEQ multiplex PCR. Found here are some 140,000 clones, approximately 96% of them singletons; the top ten hold 5.5% to 6%. Germline loops: CDR1 LNHNV, CDR2 YYDKDF (reference sequence). This CDR3 comprises 16 residues. Deletions cut 0 bases from V and 6 bases from J, with 12 bases between. The clonotype was recovered from a man aged 40-50 years in good health. The rearrangement joins TRBV15 to TRBJ1-6; D remains unclear. Sequencing was carried out using blood. The CDR3 is CATSRDVELFNSPLHF. For the CDR3, the DNA is TGTGCCACCAGCAGAGATGTAGAACTTTTTAATTCACCCCTCCACTTT. Combining the CDR3 with reference TRBV15 and TRBJ1-6 gives the whole variable domain DAMVIQNPRYQVTQFGKPVTLSCSQTLNHNVMYWYQQKSSQAPKLLFHYYDKDFNNEADTPDNFQSRRPNTSFCFLDIRSPGLGDTAMYLCATSRDVELFNSPLHFGNGTRLTVT.